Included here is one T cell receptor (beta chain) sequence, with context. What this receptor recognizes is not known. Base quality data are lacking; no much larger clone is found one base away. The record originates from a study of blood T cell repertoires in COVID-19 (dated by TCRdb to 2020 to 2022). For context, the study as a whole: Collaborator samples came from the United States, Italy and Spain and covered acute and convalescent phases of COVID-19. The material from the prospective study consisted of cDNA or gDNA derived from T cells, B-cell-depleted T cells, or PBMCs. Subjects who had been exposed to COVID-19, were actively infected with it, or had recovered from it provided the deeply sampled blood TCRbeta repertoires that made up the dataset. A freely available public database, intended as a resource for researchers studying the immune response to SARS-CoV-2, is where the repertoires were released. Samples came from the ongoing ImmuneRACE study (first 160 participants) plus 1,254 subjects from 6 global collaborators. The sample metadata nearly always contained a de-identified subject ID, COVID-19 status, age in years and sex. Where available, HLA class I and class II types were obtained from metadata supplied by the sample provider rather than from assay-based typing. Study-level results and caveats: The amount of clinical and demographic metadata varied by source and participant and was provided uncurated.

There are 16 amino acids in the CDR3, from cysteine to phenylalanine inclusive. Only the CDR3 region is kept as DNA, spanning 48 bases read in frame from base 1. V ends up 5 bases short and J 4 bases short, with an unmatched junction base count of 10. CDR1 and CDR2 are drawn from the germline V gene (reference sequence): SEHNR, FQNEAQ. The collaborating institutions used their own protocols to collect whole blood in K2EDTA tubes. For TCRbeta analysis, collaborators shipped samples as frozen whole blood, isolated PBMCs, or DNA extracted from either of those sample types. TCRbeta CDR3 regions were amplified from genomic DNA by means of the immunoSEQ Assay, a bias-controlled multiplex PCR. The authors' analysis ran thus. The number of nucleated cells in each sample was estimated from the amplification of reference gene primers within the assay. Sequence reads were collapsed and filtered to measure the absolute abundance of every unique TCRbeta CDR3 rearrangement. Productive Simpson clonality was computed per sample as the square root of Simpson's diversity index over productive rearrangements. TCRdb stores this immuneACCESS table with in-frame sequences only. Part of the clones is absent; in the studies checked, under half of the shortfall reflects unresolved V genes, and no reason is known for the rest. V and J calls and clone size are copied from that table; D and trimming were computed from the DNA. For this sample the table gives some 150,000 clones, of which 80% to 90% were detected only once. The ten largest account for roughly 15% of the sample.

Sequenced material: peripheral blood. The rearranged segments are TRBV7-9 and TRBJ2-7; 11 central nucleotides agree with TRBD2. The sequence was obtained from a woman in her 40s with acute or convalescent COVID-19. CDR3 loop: CASSPLGLAESYEQYF. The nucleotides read TGTGCCAGCAGCCCACTGGGACTAGCGGAAAGTTACGAGCAGTACTTC.